The present T cell receptor (beta chain) was sequenced within a study of T cells in Graves' hyperthyroidism and ophthalmopathy. At the level of the study: The initial diagnosis was the point when peripheral blood was collected, ahead of any treatment.

This clonotype has only a few counts. Regions amplified from RNA transcripts were the TCR beta CDR3 regions. HTBI primers were used for first-round RT-PCR of the TCR CDR3. MiXCR, run by TCRdb on the multiplex PCR reads, gives a single entry per CDR3 protein. The sample has under 650,000 distinct CDR3 sequences, roughly 17% seen once; the top ten hold around 3.9%. Fresh peripheral blood, around 9.2 ml of it, supplied the PBMCs. V was cut by 6 bases and J by 3 bases, with 23 bases left in between. The CDR3 spans 17 residues. Germline lookup yields CDR1 MDHEN and CDR2 SYDVKM. V is TRBV28 and J is TRBJ1-2, with D maybe TRBD1 (6 bases). The TCR was taken from a woman under 40 with Graves' hyperthyroidism. Sequenced sample: blood. In DNA, the CDR3 is TGTGCCAGCAGAAGAACAGGGACCCTCTATCTATACTATGGCTACACCTTC. Its translation: CASRRTGTLYLYYGYTF.